This entry lists 16 T cell receptor beta chains sequenced from one sample in a study of shared clonotypes between healthy human individuals. Generated by immunoSEQ multiplex PCR, the TCRdb table keeps only in-frame clones and is missing some. The sample lists some 2 million clones, over 85% occurring once. Terminally differentiated effector memory CD45RA+ cells were excluded by CCR7 positive selection of CD45RO-negative cells. Sequenced sample: naive CD8+ T cells sorted from blood. The receptors stem from a man younger than 35 in good health.

The rearrangement uses TRBV11-2 and TRBJ1-5; no reliable D call. Germline CDR1 and CDR2: SGHAT and FQNNGV. The CDR3 length is 15 residues. V was trimmed by 0 bases and J by 0 bases, leaving 6 bases between them. The CDR3 DNA reads TGTGCCAGCAGCTTAGACCCCGATAGCAATCAGCCCCAGCATTTT. Translation: CASSLDPDSNQPQHF.

Only one count was recorded for this clone. CDR3 bases: TGTGCCAGCAGCTTACGGGACTGGTTCAATGAGCAGTTCTTC. This gives the protein CASSLRDWFNEQFF. The chain has TRBV5-8 and TRBJ2-1, with D possibly TRBD2 on 6 matching bases. V was clipped by 2 bases and J by 6 bases, with 12 bases between them. Germline V gene lookup returns CDR1 SGHTS and CDR2 YDEGEE. This CDR3 region has 14 residues. Supplemented by reference TRBV5-8 and TRBJ2-1, the full variable domain reads EAGVTQSPTHLIKTRGQQATLRCSPISGHTSVYWYQQALGLGLQFLLWYDEGEERNRGNFPPRFSGRQFPNYSSELNVNALELEDSALYLCASSLRDWFNEQFFGPGTRLTVL.

The rearrangement links TRBV19 to TRBJ2-3; 10 positions agree with TRBD2. CDR1 LNHDA and CDR2 SQIVND come from the germline V gene (reference sequence). With V trimmed by 4 bases and J by 4 bases, 5 bases remained unmatched. The CDR3 has 15 residues. The CDR3 is CASSTTGTSADTQYF. CDR3 nucleotides: TGTGCCAGTAGTACTACCGGGACTAGCGCAGATACGCAGTATTTT. Combining the CDR3 with reference TRBV19 and TRBJ2-3 gives the whole variable domain DGGITQSPKYLFRKEGQNVTLSCEQNLNHDAMYWYRQDPGQGLRLIYYSQIVNDFQKGDIAEGYSVSREKKESFPLTVTSAQKNPTAFYLCASSTTGTSADTQYFGPGTRLTVL.

The gene calls are TRBV10-2 and TRBJ2-1; TRBD2 agrees at 10 bases. Germline CDR1 WSHSY, CDR2 SAAADI. V trimming: 6 bases; J trimming: 2 bases; junction bases outside the gene matches: 4. The CDR3 covers 15 residues. The CDR3 loop is CASSSGGATYNEQFF. The CDR3 coding sequence is TGCGCCAGCAGCAGCGGGGGGGCCACCTACAATGAGCAGTTCTTC.

The CDR3: CASSLSLGGEQYF. The CDR3 nucleotides read TGTGCCAGCAGCTTAAGTCTGGGAGGTGAGCAGTACTTC. The chain employs TRBV7-9 and TRBJ2-7; TRBD2 might be the D (6 bases). The CDR3 is 13 residues long. Trimming cost V 2 bases and J 7 bases, with 12 bases left between them. Germline values: CDR1 SEHNR, CDR2 FQNEAQ (reference sequence).

The chain has TRBV9 and TRBJ1-4; D is possibly TRBD1 (6 bases). Trimming took 0 bases from V and 6 from J, leaving 6 bases between them. This CDR3 is built from 13 residues. CDR1 is SGDLS, CDR2 YYNGEE, per germline. The CDR3 DNA reads TGTGCCAGCAGCGTAGAGGGGGATGAAAAACTGTTTTTT. It specifies CASSVEGDEKLFF. Full variable domain (remainder filled in from reference TRBV9 and TRBJ1-4): DSGVTQTPKHLITATGQRVTLRCSPRSGDLSVYWYQQSLDQGLQFLIQYYNGEERAKGNILERFSAQQFPDLHSELNLSSLELGDSALYFCASSVEGDEKLFFGSGTQLSVL.

The chain uses TRBV9 and TRBJ2-2; the D is unclear. Germline V gene sequence: CDR1 SGDLS, CDR2 YYNGEE. Deletions cut 0 bases from V and 7 bases from J, with 4 bases between. The CDR3 is made up of 12 amino acids. The CDR3 reads CASSVANGELFF. The CDR3 bases are TGTGCCAGCAGCGTAGCGAACGGGGAGCTGTTTTTT.

About this clone itself: Other nucleotide sequences from this sample produce the same CDR3. The rearrangement uses TRBV10-3 and TRBJ2-7; D remains unclear. With 4 bases removed from V and 2 bases from J, the gap between germline ends came to 9 bases. Germline loops: CDR1 ENHRY, CDR2 SYGVKD. CDR3 length: 13 amino acids. The CDR3 is CAISVGQTYEQYF. CDR3 in DNA: TGTGCCATCAGTGTGGGCCAAACCTACGAGCAGTACTTC.

The chain links TRBV6-4 to TRBJ1-3; D ambiguous. V lost 6 bases, J lost 1 base, and 10 bases lay in between. CDR3 length: 14 residues. Germline V gene data show CDR1 as MRHNA and CDR2 as SNTAGT. Here the CDR3 reads CASSFALSGNTIYF. CDR3 coding DNA: TGTGCCAGCAGCTTCGCCCTTTCTGGAAACACCATATATTTT.

This chain uses TRBV11-2 with TRBJ2-2; D gene ambiguous. V shed 4 bases and J shed 8 bases, with 11 bases lying between them. The length of the CDR3 is 13 residues. Germline CDR1 and CDR2: SGHAT and FQNNGV. Written as DNA, the CDR3 is TGTGCCAGCAGCTCCCCCCCGGGTGGGGAGCTGTTTTTT. Translating gives CASSSPPGGELFF.

V is TRBV27 and J is TRBJ2-2, with D perhaps TRBD1 (5 bases). Germline V CDR1 and CDR2: MNHEY, SMNVEV (reference sequence). This CDR3 is 15 amino acids long. V dropped 2 bases and J dropped 5 bases, with 12 bases sitting between them. In DNA form, the CDR3 reads TGTGCCAGCAGTTTAGTCGGCAGGGCAACCGGGGAGCTGTTTTTT. Protein: CASSLVGRATGELFF.

The chain joins TRBV7-2 to TRBJ2-5, with TRBD2 matching over 15 bases. J lost 4 bases, V lost 6 bases, and 3 bases had no gene match. The germline V gene has CDR1 SGHTA and CDR2 FQGNSA. The CDR3 sequence is 15 residues long. In DNA form, the CDR3 reads TGTGCCAGCAGTTGGACTAGCGGGGGGGTAGAGACCCAGTACTTC. Translating it yields CASSWTSGGVETQYF.

The rearrangement uses TRBV29-1 and TRBJ2-3; D ambiguous. Per germline, CDR1 SQVTM and CDR2 ANQGSEA. The CDR3 consists of 13 residues. Trimming took 5 bases from V and 1 from J, leaving 10 bases between them. For the CDR3, the DNA is TGCAGCGTTCTCGCCCGGGGCACAGATACGCAGTATTTT. Its protein product is CSVLARGTDTQYF.

The rearrangement links TRBV28 to TRBJ2-5, with D possibly matching TRBD2 (6 bases). The germline gives CDR1 MDHEN, CDR2 SYDVKM. The CDR3 totals 15 residues. Trimming left V 5 bases short and J 4 bases short, with 17 bases between. The DNA of the CDR3 is TGTGCCAGCAGTGCTCCCCGGGAAGCGGGAGAGACCCAGTACTTC. Protein sequence: CASSAPREAGETQYF.

Points on this clone: Other DNA sequences in this sample translate to the same CDR3. The DNA for the CDR3 is TGCGCCAGCAGCCAGGAACTAGCGGGAGGATATAATGAGCAGTTCTTC. Its protein product is CASSQELAGGYNEQFF. The chain combines TRBV4-1 with TRBJ2-1; 12 bases are shared with TRBD2. CDR3 length: 16 amino acids. In germline, CDR1 is MGHRA, CDR2 YSYEKL. V dropped 3 bases and J dropped 7; count of bases not matched to a gene: 7.

The chain recombines TRBV15 with TRBJ2-7; D is perhaps TRBD1 (6 bases). Trimming left V 5 bases short and J 2 bases short, with 10 bases between. This CDR3 spans 13 amino acids. Germline assignment: CDR1 LNHNV and CDR2 YYDKDF (reference sequence). The CDR3 region is CATSPGATYEQYF. The DNA for the CDR3 is TGTGCCACCAGCCCAGGGGCGACCTACGAGCAGTACTTC.